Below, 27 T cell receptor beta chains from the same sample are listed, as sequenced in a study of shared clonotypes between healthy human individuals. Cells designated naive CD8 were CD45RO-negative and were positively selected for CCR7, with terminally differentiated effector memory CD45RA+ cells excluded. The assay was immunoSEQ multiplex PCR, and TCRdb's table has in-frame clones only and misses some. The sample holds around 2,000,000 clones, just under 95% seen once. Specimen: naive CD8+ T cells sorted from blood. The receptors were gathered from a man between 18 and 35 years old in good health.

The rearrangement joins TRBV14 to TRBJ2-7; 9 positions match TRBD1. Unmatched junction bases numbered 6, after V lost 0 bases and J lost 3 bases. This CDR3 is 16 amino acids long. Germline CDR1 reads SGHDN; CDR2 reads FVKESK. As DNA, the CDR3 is TGTGCCAGCAGCCAAGATGGGGGACAGGGCGTCTACGAGCAGTACTTC. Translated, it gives CASSQDGGQGVYEQYF.

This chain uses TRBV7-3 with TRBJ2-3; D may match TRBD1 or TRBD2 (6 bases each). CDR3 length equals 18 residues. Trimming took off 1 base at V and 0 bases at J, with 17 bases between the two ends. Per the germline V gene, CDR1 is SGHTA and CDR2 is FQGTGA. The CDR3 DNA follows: TGTGCCAGCAGCTTAAGGGGGGCTCAGGGCCTTAGCACAGATACGCAGTATTTT. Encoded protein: CASSLRGAQGLSTDTQYF. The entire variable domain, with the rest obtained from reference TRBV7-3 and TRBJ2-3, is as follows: GAGVSQTPSNKVTEKGKYVELRCDPISGHTALYWYRQSLGQGPEFLIYFQGTGAADDSGLPNDRFFAVRPEGSVSTLKIQRTERGDSAVYLCASSLRGAQGLSTDTQYFGPGTRLTVL.

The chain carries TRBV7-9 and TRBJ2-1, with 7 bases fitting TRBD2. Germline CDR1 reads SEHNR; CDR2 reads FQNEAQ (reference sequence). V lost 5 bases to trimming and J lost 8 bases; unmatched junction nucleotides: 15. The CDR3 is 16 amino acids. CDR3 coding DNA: TGTGCCAGCAGCCCCGCAGAGGAGCGGGGTATAGATGAGCAGTTCTTC. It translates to CASSPAEERGIDEQFF. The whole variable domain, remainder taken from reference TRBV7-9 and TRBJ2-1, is DTGVSQNPRHKITKRGQNVTFRCDPISEHNRLYWYRQTLGQGPEFLTYFQNEAQLEKSRLLSDRFSAERPKGSFSTLEIQRTEQGDSAMYLCASSPAEERGIDEQFFGPGTRLTVL.

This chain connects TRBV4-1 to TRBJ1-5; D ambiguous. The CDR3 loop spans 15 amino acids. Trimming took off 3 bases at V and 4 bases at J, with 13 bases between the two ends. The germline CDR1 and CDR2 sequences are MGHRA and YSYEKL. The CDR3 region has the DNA TGCGCCAGCAGCCACAATATGGGCGCAAATCAGCCCCAGCATTTT. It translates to CASSHNMGANQPQHF.

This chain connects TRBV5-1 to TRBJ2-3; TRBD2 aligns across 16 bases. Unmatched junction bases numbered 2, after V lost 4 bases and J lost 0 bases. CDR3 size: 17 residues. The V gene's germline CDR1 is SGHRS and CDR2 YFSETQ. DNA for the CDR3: TGCGCCAGCAGCCCGGGACTAGCGGGAGGGAGCACAGATACGCAGTATTTT. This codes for CASSPGLAGGSTDTQYF.

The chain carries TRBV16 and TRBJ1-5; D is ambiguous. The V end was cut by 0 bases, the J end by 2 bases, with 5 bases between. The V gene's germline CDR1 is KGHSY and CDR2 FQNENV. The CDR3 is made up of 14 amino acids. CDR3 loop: CASSQSEGNQPQHF. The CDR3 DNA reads TGTGCCAGCAGCCAATCGGAGGGCAATCAGCCCCAGCATTTT.

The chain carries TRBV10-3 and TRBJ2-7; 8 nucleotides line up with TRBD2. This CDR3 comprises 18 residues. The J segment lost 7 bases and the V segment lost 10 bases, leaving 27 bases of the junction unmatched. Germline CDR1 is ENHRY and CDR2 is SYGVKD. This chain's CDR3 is CATWRGQAVERETGEQYF. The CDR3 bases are TGTGCCACCTGGCGGGGGCAGGCGGTAGAGCGGGAGACCGGTGAGCAGTACTTC.

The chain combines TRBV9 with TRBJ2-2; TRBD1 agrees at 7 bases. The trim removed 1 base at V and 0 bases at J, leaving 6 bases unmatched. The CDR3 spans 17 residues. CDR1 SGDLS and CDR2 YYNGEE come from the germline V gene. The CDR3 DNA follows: TGTGCCAGCAGCGTACCTTTACAGGGGCCGAACACCGGGGAGCTGTTTTTT. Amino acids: CASSVPLQGPNTGELFF.

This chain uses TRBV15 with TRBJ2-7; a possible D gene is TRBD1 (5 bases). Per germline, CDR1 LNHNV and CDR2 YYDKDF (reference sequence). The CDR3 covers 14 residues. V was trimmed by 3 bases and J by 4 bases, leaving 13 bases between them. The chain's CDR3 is CATSSRVGDYEQYF. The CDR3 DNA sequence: TGTGCCACCAGCAGCAGGGTAGGGGATTACGAGCAGTACTTC.

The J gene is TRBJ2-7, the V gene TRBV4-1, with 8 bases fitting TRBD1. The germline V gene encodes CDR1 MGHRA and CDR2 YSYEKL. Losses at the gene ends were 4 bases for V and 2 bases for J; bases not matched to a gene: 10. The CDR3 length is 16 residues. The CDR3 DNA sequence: TGCGCCAGCAGCCGATACGAGACAGGGGCGGCCTACGAGCAGTACTTC. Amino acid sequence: CASSRYETGAAYEQYF.

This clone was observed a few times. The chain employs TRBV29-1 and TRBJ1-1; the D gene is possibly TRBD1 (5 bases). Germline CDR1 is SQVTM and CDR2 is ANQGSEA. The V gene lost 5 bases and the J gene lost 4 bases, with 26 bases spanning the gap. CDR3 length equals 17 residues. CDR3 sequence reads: CSVSGRPTGTRGTEAFF. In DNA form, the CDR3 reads TGCAGCGTTTCCGGCCGCCCCACCGGGACCCGAGGCACTGAAGCTTTCTTT. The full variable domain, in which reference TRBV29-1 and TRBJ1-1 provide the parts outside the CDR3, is SAVISQKPSRDICQRGTSLTIQCQVDSQVTMMFWYRQQPGQSLTLIATANQGSEATYESGFVIDKFPISRPNLTFSTLTVSNMSPEDSSIYLCSVSGRPTGTRGTEAFFGQGTRLTVV.

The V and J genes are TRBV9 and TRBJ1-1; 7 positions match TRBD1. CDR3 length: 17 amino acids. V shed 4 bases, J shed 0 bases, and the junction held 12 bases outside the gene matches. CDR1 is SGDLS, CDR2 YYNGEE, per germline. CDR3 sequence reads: CASSPEGTGVMNTEAFF. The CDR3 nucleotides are TGTGCCAGCAGCCCCGAGGGAACAGGGGTAATGAACACTGAAGCTTTCTTT.

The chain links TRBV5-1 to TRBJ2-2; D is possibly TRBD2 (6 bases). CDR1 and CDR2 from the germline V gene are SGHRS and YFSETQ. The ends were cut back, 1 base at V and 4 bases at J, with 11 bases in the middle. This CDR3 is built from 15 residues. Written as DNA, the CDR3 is TGCGCCAGCAGCTTGAGGAGGGGAGTCACCGGGGAGCTGTTTTTT. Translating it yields CASSLRRGVTGELFF.

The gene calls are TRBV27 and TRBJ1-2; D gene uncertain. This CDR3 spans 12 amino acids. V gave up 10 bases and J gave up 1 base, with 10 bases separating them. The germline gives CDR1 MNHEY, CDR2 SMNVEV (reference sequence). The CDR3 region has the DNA TGTGCCACAAGGGCGGTTAACTATGGCTACACCTTC. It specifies CATRAVNYGYTF.

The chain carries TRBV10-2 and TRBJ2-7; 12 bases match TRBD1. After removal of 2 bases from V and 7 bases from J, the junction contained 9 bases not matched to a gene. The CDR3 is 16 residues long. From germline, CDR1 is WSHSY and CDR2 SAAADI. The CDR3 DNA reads TGCGCCAGCAGTGAGACAAGGGACAGGGGGCAAGGGGAGCAGTACTTC. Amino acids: CASSETRDRGQGEQYF.

The CDR3 DNA reads TGTGCCAGCAGTGAAGTACTCAGTGACACAGATACGCAGTATTTT. This sequence encodes CASSEVLSDTDTQYF. The chain uses TRBV6-1 and TRBJ2-3; unclear D gene. V was clipped by 1 base and J by 2 bases, with 10 bases between them. Germline CDR1 and CDR2: MNHNS and SASEGT. This CDR3 has 15 residues.

CDR3 protein: CASSSAGGGTEAFF. The CDR3 nucleotides are TGTGCCAGCAGTTCCGCAGGGGGTGGGACTGAAGCTTTCTTT. The genes are TRBV6-6 and TRBJ1-1, with TRBD1 identical over 7 bases. The germline V gene encodes CDR1 MNHNY and CDR2 SVGAGI (reference sequence). V gave up 4 bases and J gave up 5 bases; unmatched junction bases: 7. The CDR3 runs 14 residues.

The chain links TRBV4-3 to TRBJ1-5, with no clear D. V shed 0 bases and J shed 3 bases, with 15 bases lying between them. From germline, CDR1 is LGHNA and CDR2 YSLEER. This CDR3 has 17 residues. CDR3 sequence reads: CASSQDIAGSPNQPQHF. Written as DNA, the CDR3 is TGCGCCAGCAGCCAAGATATCGCGGGGTCGCCCAATCAGCCCCAGCATTTT.

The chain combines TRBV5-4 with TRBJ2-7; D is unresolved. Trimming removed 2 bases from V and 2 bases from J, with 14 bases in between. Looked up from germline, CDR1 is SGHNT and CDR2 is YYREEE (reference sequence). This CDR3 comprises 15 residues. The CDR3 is CASSLFDSATYEQYF. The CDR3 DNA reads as TGTGCCAGCAGCTTATTTGACTCGGCTACCTACGAGCAGTACTTC.

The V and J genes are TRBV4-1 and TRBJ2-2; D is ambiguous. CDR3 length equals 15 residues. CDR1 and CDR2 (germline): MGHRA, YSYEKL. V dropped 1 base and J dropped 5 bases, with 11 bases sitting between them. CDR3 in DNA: TGCGCCAGCAGCCAAGCGGTTGGAGCAACCGGGGAGCTGTTTTTT. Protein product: CASSQAVGATGELFF.

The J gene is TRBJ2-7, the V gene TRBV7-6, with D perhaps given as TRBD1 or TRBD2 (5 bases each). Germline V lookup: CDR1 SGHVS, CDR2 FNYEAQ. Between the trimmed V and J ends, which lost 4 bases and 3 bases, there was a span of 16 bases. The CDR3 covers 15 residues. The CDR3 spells CASSSRGGGNYEQYF. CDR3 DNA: TGTGCCAGCAGCTCCCGGGGCGGAGGCAACTACGAGCAGTACTTC.

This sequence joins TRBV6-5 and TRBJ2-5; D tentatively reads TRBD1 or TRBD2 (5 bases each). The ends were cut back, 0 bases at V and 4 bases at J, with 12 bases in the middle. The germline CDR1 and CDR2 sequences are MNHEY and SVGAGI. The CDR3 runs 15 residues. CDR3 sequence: CASSYSISRGETQYF. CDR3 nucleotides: TGTGCCAGCAGTTACTCGATTTCGAGGGGAGAGACCCAGTACTTC.

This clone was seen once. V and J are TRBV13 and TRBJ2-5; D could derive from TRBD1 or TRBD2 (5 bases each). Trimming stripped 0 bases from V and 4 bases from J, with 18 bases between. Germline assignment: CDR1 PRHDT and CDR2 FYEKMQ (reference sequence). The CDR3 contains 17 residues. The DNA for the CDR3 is TGTGCCAGCAGCTTAGGCCTGCCGGCGGGTGGGGGAGAGACCCAGTACTTC. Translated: CASSLGLPAGGGETQYF.

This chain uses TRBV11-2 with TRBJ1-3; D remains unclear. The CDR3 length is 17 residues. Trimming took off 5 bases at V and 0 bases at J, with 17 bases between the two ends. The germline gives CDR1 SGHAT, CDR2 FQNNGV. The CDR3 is CASSQGSQRFSGNTIYF. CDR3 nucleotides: TGTGCCAGCAGCCAAGGGAGCCAGCGCTTCTCTGGAAACACCATATATTTT.

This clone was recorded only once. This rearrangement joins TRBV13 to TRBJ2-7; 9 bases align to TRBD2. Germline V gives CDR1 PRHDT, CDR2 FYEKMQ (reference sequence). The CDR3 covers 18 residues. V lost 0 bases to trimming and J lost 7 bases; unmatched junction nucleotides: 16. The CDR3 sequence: CASSLGPSSRAGGHEQYF. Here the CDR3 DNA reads TGTGCCAGCAGCTTAGGCCCCTCCTCCAGGGCGGGGGGGCATGAGCAGTACTTC.

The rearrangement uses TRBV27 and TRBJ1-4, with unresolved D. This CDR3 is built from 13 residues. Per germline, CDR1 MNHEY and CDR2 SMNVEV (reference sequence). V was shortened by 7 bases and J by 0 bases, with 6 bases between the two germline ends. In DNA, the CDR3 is TGTGCCAGCAAAACTTCAACTAATGAAAAACTGTTTTTT. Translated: CASKTSTNEKLFF.

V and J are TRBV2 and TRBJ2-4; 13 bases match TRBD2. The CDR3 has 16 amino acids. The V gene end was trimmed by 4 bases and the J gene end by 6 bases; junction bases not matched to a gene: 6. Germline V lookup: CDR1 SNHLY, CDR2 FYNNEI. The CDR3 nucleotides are TGTGCCAGCAGTGGGACTAGCGGGGGACTGTCAAACATTCAGTACTTC. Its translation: CASSGTSGGLSNIQYF.